The TCR beta chain described here comes from a study of technical replicates of blood from a handful of donors. The CDR3 runs 13 residues. Germline V gene lookup returns CDR1 MDHEN and CDR2 SYDVKM. V shed 5 bases and J shed 2 bases, with 10 bases lying between them. The protocol was immunoSEQ multiplex PCR, while the TCRdb copy is restricted to in-frame clones and leaves out a portion. Of just over 95,000 clones in the sample, about 94% were seen once. The sample consisted of T cells isolated from PBMCs. This clonotype originated in a human donor in good health. The chain employs TRBV28 and TRBJ2-7; weak D call: TRBD1 (6 bases). CDR3 protein: CASSATGPYEQYF. CDR3 nucleotides: TGTGCCAGCAGTGCGACAGGCCCCTACGAGCAGTACTTC.